Shown below are 18 T cell receptor beta chains from a single sample sequenced in a study of cytomegalovirus exposure and HLA in healthy donors. Generated by immunoSEQ multiplex PCR, the TCRdb table keeps only in-frame clones and is missing some. The table records 120,000 or so clones, around 85% of them present only once. Material: PBMCs. These receptors were taken from a man aged 18 to 30 in good health and CMV-seropositive.

The rearrangement links TRBV27 to TRBJ2-7; TRBD1 aligns across 7 bases. V was clipped by 6 bases and J by 2 bases; unmatched bases: 10. Germline V gene sequence: CDR1 MNHEY, CDR2 SMNVEV (reference sequence). The CDR3 has 15 residues. The CDR3 reads CASSPLGQVTYEQYF. Written as DNA, the CDR3 is TGTGCCAGCAGCCCGCTAGGACAGGTTACCTACGAGCAGTACTTC.

The rearrangement uses TRBV25-1 and TRBJ2-5; D is perhaps TRBD2 (5 bases). CDR1 MGHDK and CDR2 SYGVNS come from the germline V gene. Between the trimmed V and J ends, which lost 3 bases and 4 bases, there was a span of 18 bases. The length of the CDR3 is 16 residues. The CDR3 spells CASSDSWLRTGETQYF. The CDR3 nucleotides read TGTGCCAGCAGTGACTCGTGGTTGAGGACTGGAGAGACCCAGTACTTC.

The chain has TRBV10-1 and TRBJ2-1; possible D gene TRBD1, 6 bases. Germline V gives CDR1 WNHNN, CDR2 SYGVQD (reference sequence). Deletions cut 2 bases from V and 9 bases from J, with 14 bases between. This CDR3 is built from 14 residues. CDR3 loop: CASSEGRGRGEQFF. The CDR3 nucleotides are TGCGCCAGCAGTGAGGGCAGGGGTAGGGGTGAGCAGTTCTTC.

V is TRBV19 and J is TRBJ1-1; 8 nucleotides agree with TRBD1. The CDR3 spans 17 residues. Per the germline V gene, CDR1 is LNHDA and CDR2 is SQIVND (reference sequence). The V gene end was trimmed by 7 bases and the J gene end by 3 bases; junction bases not matched to a gene: 16. CDR3 residues: CASTHRFDRGGDTEAFF. CDR3 coding DNA: TGTGCCAGTACCCACCGTTTTGACAGGGGAGGGGACACTGAAGCTTTCTTT.

A single count supports this clone. V usage is TRBV28 and J usage is TRBJ1-5; a weak D match, TRBD1 (5 bases). The V end was cut by 1 base, the J end by 5 bases, with 21 bases between. CDR1 MDHEN and CDR2 SYDVKM come from the germline V gene. This CDR3 has 18 amino acids. CDR3 in amino acids: CASSLSRGLGGIDQPQHF. The CDR3 bases are TGTGCCAGCAGTTTATCAAGGGGTCTGGGGGGAATTGATCAGCCCCAGCATTTT.

In its sample, this clone was seen once. The chain employs TRBV4-2 and TRBJ2-3; 10 nucleotides match TRBD2. J was trimmed by 2 bases and V by 4 bases; bases with no gene match: 3. The germline V gene encodes CDR1 LGHNA and CDR2 YNFKEQ. The length of the CDR3 is 15 residues. As DNA, the CDR3 is TGTGCCAGCAGCCCTAGCGGGGGCCCCACAGATACGCAGTATTTT. This sequence encodes CASSPSGGPTDTQYF.

The rearrangement joins TRBV4-1 to TRBJ1-2; D call uncertain. With 2 bases removed from V and 0 bases from J, the gap between germline ends came to 10 bases. Looked up from germline, CDR1 is MGHRA and CDR2 is YSYEKL. CDR3 length: 15 residues. The CDR3 reads CASSQMTNTNYGYTF. The CDR3 bases are TGCGCCAGCAGCCAAATGACTAACACTAACTATGGCTACACCTTC.

The chain is built from TRBV7-9 and TRBJ2-7; 7 bases agree with TRBD2. Germline V CDR1 and CDR2: SEHNR, FQNEAQ (reference sequence). V gave up 0 bases and J gave up 4 bases; unmatched junction bases: 6. This CDR3 contains 15 residues. CDR3 bases: TGTGCCAGCAGCTTAGCGGGAGGGCAATCGTACGAGCAGTACTTC. It encodes CASSLAGGQSYEQYF.

The J gene is TRBJ2-7, the V gene TRBV5-1; no firm D call. Germline-derived CDR1 and CDR2 are SGHRS and YFSETQ. There are 13 residues in the CDR3. Deletions cut 2 bases from V and 7 bases from J, with 13 bases between. This CDR3 reads CASSLNFLREQYF. The CDR3 bases are TGCGCCAGCAGCTTAAACTTCTTGCGGGAGCAGTACTTC.

The V and J genes are TRBV7-2 and TRBJ1-1; D is uncertain. Germline loops: CDR1 SGHTA, CDR2 FQGNSA. V was clipped by 4 bases and J by 7 bases, with 7 bases between them. This CDR3 spans 11 amino acids. The CDR3 region is CASSSGIEAFF. CDR3 coding DNA: TGTGCCAGCAGCTCAGGTATTGAAGCTTTCTTT.

This clone showed up many times. The V and J genes are TRBV27 and TRBJ1-1; D possibly corresponds to TRBD1 (6 bases). Germline loops: CDR1 MNHEY, CDR2 SMNVEV (reference sequence). The CDR3 is made up of 14 amino acids. Trimming shortened V by 2 bases and J by 7 bases, and 14 bases separated the two germline ends. CDR3 nucleotides: TGTGCCAGCAGTTTAAGGGGTCGGACAGTTGAAGCTTTCTTT. This translates into CASSLRGRTVEAFF.

The chain recombines TRBV20-1 with TRBJ2-7; D not certain. V was shortened by 6 bases and J by 0 bases, with 6 bases between the two germline ends. CDR3 size: 11 residues. Germline V CDR1 and CDR2: DFQATT, SNEGSKA (reference sequence). The chain's CDR3 is CSAAVSYEQYF. The CDR3 DNA sequence: TGCAGTGCGGCGGTCTCCTACGAGCAGTACTTC.

In this sample, this clone turned up many times. J is TRBJ2-7 and V is TRBV7-8, with 7 bases aligning to TRBD1. Germline V gene lookup returns CDR1 SGHVS and CDR2 FQNEAQ. With V trimmed by 5 bases and J by 7 bases, 14 bases remained unmatched. The CDR3 length is 15 residues. CDR3 sequence: CASSLDRATSGEQYF. Written as DNA, the CDR3 is TGTGCCAGCAGCCTAGACAGGGCCACCTCGGGAGAGCAGTACTTC. Based on the CDR3 plus reference TRBV7-8 and TRBJ2-7, the full variable domain is GAGVSQSPRYKVAKRGQDVALRCDPISGHVSLFWYQQALGQGPEFLTYFQNEAQLDKSGLPSDRFFAERPEGSVSTLKIQRTQQEDSAVYLCASSLDRATSGEQYFGPGTRLTVT.

The V call is TRBV28, the J call TRBJ1-1, with D perhaps matching TRBD1 (5 bases). CDR3 length equals 13 residues. Germline V gene data show CDR1 as MDHEN and CDR2 as SYDVKM. The ends were cut back, 3 bases at V and 4 bases at J, with 9 bases in the middle. The CDR3 loop reads CASSFGAPTEAFF. For the CDR3, the DNA is TGTGCCAGCAGTTTTGGGGCCCCCACTGAAGCTTTCTTT.

This sequence joins TRBV7-9 and TRBJ2-5; 7 bases match TRBD1. CDR3 length equals 14 residues. With 3 bases clipped from V and 7 bases from J, the junction kept 8 bases outside the gene matches. Germline lookup yields CDR1 SEHNR and CDR2 FQNEAQ (reference sequence). CDR3 residues: CASSFTGVSGTQYF. The CDR3 DNA sequence: TGTGCCAGCAGCTTTACAGGGGTATCGGGGACCCAGTACTTC.

The J gene is TRBJ1-2, the V gene TRBV6-5; the D gene is possibly TRBD1 (6 bases). This CDR3 comprises 11 residues. Germline V lookup: CDR1 MNHEY, CDR2 SVGAGI. V lost 5 bases and J lost 7, with 8 bases in between. CDR3 amino acids: CASSAGVGYTF. The CDR3 nucleotides read TGTGCCAGCAGTGCAGGGGTTGGCTACACCTTC.

J is TRBJ1-2 and V is TRBV9; a weak D match, TRBD1 (5 bases). Germline lookup yields CDR1 SGDLS and CDR2 YYNGEE. V was clipped by 0 bases and J by 4 bases, with 16 bases between them. This CDR3 contains 16 residues. As DNA, the CDR3 is TGTGCCAGCAGCGTAGTCAAAGGGGTGGGGGGCTATGGCTACACCTTC. Translated: CASSVVKGVGGYGYTF.

The rearrangement joins TRBV27 to TRBJ2-7; D possibly corresponds to TRBD2 (5 bases). CDR3 length equals 16 residues. The germline CDR1 and CDR2 sequences are MNHEY and SMNVEV (reference sequence). V dropped 3 bases and J dropped 0 bases, with 15 bases sitting between them. The CDR3 reads CASSFSLGETSYEQYF. The CDR3 DNA sequence: TGTGCCAGCAGTTTCTCCCTGGGAGAGACCTCCTACGAGCAGTACTTC.